The 18 T cell receptor beta chains in this list originate from one sample, sequenced in a study of T cell repertoires in cytomegalovirus infection. No antigen is known for these receptors. TCRdb reanalysed the reads using MiXCR and keeps one entry per CDR3 protein. The top ten hold about 20% of the sample, which has roughly 700,000 distinct CDR3 sequences, 33% seen once. This specimen was cultured PBMCs, taken from culture after CMV antigen stimulation. The receptors originated from a human donor in good health (CMV status not recorded). Some clones in this sample may be carry-over from other donors' samples.

The CDR3 loop is CASSNLAGGTHEQYF. The CDR3 nucleotides read TGCGCCAGCAGCAACCTAGCGGGAGGGACCCACGAGCAGTACTTC. This chain connects TRBV4-1 to TRBJ2-7, with 12 bases fitting TRBD2. The CDR3 extends over 15 amino acids. J lost 5 bases, V lost 5 bases, and 7 bases had no gene match. Per the germline V gene, CDR1 is MGHRA and CDR2 is YSYEKL.

This clonotype was picked up one time. This rearrangement joins TRBV2 to TRBJ1-5; 8 positions agree with TRBD1. After removal of 3 bases from V and 4 bases from J, the junction contained 8 bases not matched to a gene. There are 16 residues in the CDR3. Germline V gene lookup returns CDR1 SNHLY and CDR2 FYNNEI. CDR3 loop: CASSESGQGPNQPQHF. The CDR3 region has the DNA TGTGCCAGCAGTGAGAGTGGACAGGGACCGAATCAGCCCCAGCATTTT.

This clonotype was counted at least ten times. This chain links TRBV7-8 with TRBJ2-5; 10 bases are a match to TRBD1. After removal of 5 bases from V and 7 bases from J, the junction contained 13 bases not matched to a gene. Per germline, CDR1 SGHVS and CDR2 FQNEAQ. The CDR3 has 16 residues. The CDR3 is CASSALRGQGVGTQYF. CDR3 DNA: TGTGCCAGCAGCGCTCTTCGCGGACAGGGGGTAGGGACCCAGTACTTC.

This clonotype occurred many times. This chain connects TRBV7-2 to TRBJ1-2; D gene ambiguous. Germline CDR1 SGHTA, CDR2 FQGNSA. CDR3 length equals 12 residues. Between the trimmed V and J ends, which lost 5 bases and 2 bases, there was a span of 6 bases. CDR3 coding DNA: TGTGCCAGCAGCGACGACAACTATGGCTACACCTTC. Protein: CASSDDNYGYTF.

This clonotype occurred a few times. The chain recombines TRBV7-2 with TRBJ2-1; TRBD1 matches at 10 bases. V shed 5 bases and J 8 bases; nucleotides not matched to a gene: 9. This CDR3 has 15 residues. Germline CDR1 SGHTA, CDR2 FQGNSA. The CDR3: CASSHRDRGWYEQFF. The CDR3 coding sequence is TGTGCCAGCAGCCACCGGGACAGGGGCTGGTATGAGCAGTTCTTC.

The gene calls are TRBV6-6 and TRBJ1-3; 7 bases align to TRBD1. The CDR3 has 14 amino acids. CDR1 is MNHNY and CDR2 is SVGAGI in the germline V gene (reference sequence). V lost 6 bases, J lost 4 bases, and 6 bases stayed unmatched. The DNA of the CDR3 is TGTGCCAGCAGGGACACAGGGGCGGGAAACACCATATATTTT. This encodes CASRDTGAGNTIYF.

This clonotype was detected many times. This chain joins TRBV12-3 or TRBV12-4 and TRBJ1-2; D ambiguous. The V end was cut by 6 bases, the J end by 4 bases, with 12 bases between. This CDR3 contains 13 residues. This CDR3 reads CASSQKYIYGYTF. CDR3 nucleotides: TGTGCCAGCAGCCAAAAGTACATCTATGGCTACACCTTC.

J is TRBJ2-3 and V is TRBV2; D perhaps matches TRBD2 (6 bases). V shed 4 bases and J shed 6 bases, with 14 bases lying between them. CDR1 and CDR2 from the germline V gene are SNHLY and FYNNEI. The CDR3 runs to 14 residues. As DNA, the CDR3 is TGTGCCAGCAGTGCGGGACTTCTCCAGGATACGCAGTATTTT. Protein product: CASSAGLLQDTQYF.

The chain combines TRBV7-8 with TRBJ2-1; 12 nucleotides agree with TRBD2. The length of the CDR3 is 18 residues. Germline V lookup: CDR1 SGHVS, CDR2 FQNEAQ. Trimming took 3 bases from V and 0 from J; bases not matched to a gene: 6. CDR3 amino acids: CASSFGLAGLPSYNEQFF. The CDR3 region has the DNA TGTGCCAGCAGCTTTGGACTAGCGGGGTTACCCTCCTACAATGAGCAGTTCTTC.

In DNA, the CDR3 is TGTGCCAGCAGGCACACCGGTAGCACAGATACGCAGTATTTT. It yields the protein CASRHTGSTDTQYF. This sequence joins TRBV6-6 and TRBJ2-3; D remains ambiguous. The germline V gene has CDR1 MNHNY and CDR2 SVGAGI (reference sequence). This CDR3 is built from 14 residues. Trimming took off 6 bases at V and 0 bases at J, with 10 bases between the two ends.

This clonotype was detected only a few times. The chain uses TRBV15 and TRBJ2-7, with 7 bases lining up with TRBD1. The germline V gene encodes CDR1 LNHNV and CDR2 YYDKDF (reference sequence). This CDR3 region has 14 residues. V shed 5 bases, J shed 2 bases, and the junction held 6 bases outside the gene matches. For the CDR3, the DNA is TGTGCCACCAGCGCCCGGACAGGCGCCTACGAGCAGTACTTC. As protein: CATSARTGAYEQYF.

This sequence joins TRBV5-1 and TRBJ2-2; the D gene is possibly TRBD2 (6 bases). Trimming took off 3 bases at V and 4 bases at J, with 16 bases between the two ends. CDR3 length: 16 residues. From germline, CDR1 is SGHRS and CDR2 YFSETQ. The CDR3 DNA is TGCGCCAGCAGCTCGGATCCGGGGGAGAGCACCGGGGAGCTGTTTTTT. It yields the protein CASSSDPGESTGELFF.

This chain connects TRBV5-1 to TRBJ2-1; 9 bases line up with TRBD1. J lost 6 bases, V lost 1 base, and 5 bases had no gene match. The CDR3 loop spans 15 amino acids. Germline CDR1 SGHRS, CDR2 YFSETQ. The CDR3 reads CASSLTGTGTNEQFF. CDR3 DNA: TGCGCCAGCAGCTTGACCGGGACAGGGACCAATGAGCAGTTCTTC.

This clonotype turned up a few times. The chain couples TRBV4-1 to TRBJ1-1; 10 nucleotides match TRBD1. The CDR3 has 14 residues. V lost 1 base to trimming and J lost 4 bases; unmatched junction nucleotides: 0. Germline V gene data show CDR1 as MGHRA and CDR2 as YSYEKL. The CDR3 coding sequence is TGCGCCAGCAGCCAAGGACAGGGGGCCACTGAAGCTTTCTTT. It specifies CASSQGQGATEAFF.

This clonotype was counted only a few times. The CDR3 nucleotides are TGTGCCATCAGTCAGGGGATTTCCTATGGCTACACCTTC. Translated, it gives CAISQGISYGYTF. The V gene is TRBV10-3, the J gene TRBJ1-2; maybe TRBD1 (6 bases). This CDR3 is 13 amino acids long. The germline V gene encodes CDR1 ENHRY and CDR2 SYGVKD. Trimming took off 5 bases at V and 4 bases at J, with 11 bases between the two ends.

This chain connects TRBV30 to TRBJ2-7; 8 nucleotides align to TRBD2. The CDR3 consists of 13 residues. After removal of 1 base from V and 3 bases from J, the junction contained 2 bases not matched to a gene. CDR1 GTSNPN and CDR2 SVGIG come from the germline V gene (reference sequence). The DNA for the CDR3 is TGTGCCTGGAGTGGGGGACTAGGCTACGAGCAGTACTTC. Its protein is CAWSGGLGYEQYF.

The V gene is TRBV27, the J gene TRBJ2-3; 11 nucleotides line up with TRBD2. After removal of 6 bases from V and 12 bases from J, the junction contained 11 bases not matched to a gene. The CDR3 has 14 residues. The germline V gene has CDR1 MNHEY and CDR2 SMNVEV (reference sequence). The CDR3 region is CASSRTGTSGPQYF. In nucleotides, the CDR3 is TGTGCCAGCAGCCGCACGGGGACTAGCGGACCACAGTATTTT.

In this sample, this clonotype turned up once. V is TRBV27 and J is TRBJ2-2; D may match TRBD1 or TRBD2 (5 bases each). The CDR3 runs to 15 residues. V was pared by 6 bases and J by 0 bases, with 11 bases between. The germline gives CDR1 MNHEY, CDR2 SMNVEV (reference sequence). Here the CDR3 DNA reads TGTGCCAGCAGGACCGGGACGTCGAACACCGGGGAGCTGTTTTTT. Amino acids: CASRTGTSNTGELFF.